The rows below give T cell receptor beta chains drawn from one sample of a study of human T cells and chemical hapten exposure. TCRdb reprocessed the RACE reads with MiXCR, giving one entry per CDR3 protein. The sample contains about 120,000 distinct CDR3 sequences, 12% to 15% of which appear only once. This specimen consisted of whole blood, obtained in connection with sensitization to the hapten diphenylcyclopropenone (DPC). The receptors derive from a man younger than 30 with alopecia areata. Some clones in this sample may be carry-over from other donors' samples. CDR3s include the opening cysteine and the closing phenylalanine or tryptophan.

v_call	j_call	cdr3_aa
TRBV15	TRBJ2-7	CATSRELAHYEQYF
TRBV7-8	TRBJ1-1	CASSSATRMNTEAFF
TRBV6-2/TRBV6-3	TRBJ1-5	CASSWDRGRQPQHF
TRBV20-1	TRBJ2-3	CSTFTSGGHTDTQYF
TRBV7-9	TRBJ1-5	CASSLGSGYQPQHF
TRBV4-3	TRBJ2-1	CASSQDRAGHNEQFF
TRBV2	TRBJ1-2	CASSTTGTNYGYTF
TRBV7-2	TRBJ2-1	CASSQFGLTGGYNEQFF
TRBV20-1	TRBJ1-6	CSASPLLYNSPLHF
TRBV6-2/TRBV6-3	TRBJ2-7	CASSYTPYEQYF
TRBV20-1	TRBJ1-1	CSASGRRNTEAFF
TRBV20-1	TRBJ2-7	CSARDLSGQLFEQYF
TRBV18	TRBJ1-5	CASSPPSVGHSNQPQHF
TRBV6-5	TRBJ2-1	CASNRRLAGGNEQFF
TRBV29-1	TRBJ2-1	CSVREGLYNEQFF
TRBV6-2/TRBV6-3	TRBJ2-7	CASSSPGARYF
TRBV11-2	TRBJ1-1	CASSPLKTEAFF
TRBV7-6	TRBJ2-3	CASSLETRVGRLPDTQYF
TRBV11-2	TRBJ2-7	CASSLVGDSSYEQYF
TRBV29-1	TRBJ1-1	CSVGSAEAFF
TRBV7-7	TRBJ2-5	CASSLGEGQTQYF
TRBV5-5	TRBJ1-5	CASSLEWGNQPQHF
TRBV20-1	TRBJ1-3	CSARPERGAGNTIYF
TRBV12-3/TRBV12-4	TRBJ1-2	CASNLDSNGYGYTF
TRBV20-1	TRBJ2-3	CSATGGQSSTDTQYF
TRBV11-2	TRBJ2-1	CASSLGNNEQFF
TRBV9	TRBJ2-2	CASSGTGFQGTGELFF
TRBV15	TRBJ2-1	CATSTRQGKGNEQFF
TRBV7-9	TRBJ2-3	CASSSGDAPDTQYF
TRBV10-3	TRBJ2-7	CAISSNSYEQYF
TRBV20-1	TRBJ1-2	CSAPVEANYGYTF
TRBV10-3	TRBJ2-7	CAISESTGQTYEQYF
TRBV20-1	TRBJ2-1	CSAKRGTYNEQFF
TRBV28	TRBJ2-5	CASSSGTGGLQETQYF
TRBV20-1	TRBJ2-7	CSARAGEPYEQYF
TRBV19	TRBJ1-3	CASNPSSSGNTIYF
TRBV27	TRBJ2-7	CASSSPGSSYEQYF
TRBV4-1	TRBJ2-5	CASSQDNDEETQYF
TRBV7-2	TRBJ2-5	CASSLGSGEKTQYF
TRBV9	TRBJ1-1	CASSVDRDNAEAFF
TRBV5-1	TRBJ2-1	CASSLEPGLTYNEQFF